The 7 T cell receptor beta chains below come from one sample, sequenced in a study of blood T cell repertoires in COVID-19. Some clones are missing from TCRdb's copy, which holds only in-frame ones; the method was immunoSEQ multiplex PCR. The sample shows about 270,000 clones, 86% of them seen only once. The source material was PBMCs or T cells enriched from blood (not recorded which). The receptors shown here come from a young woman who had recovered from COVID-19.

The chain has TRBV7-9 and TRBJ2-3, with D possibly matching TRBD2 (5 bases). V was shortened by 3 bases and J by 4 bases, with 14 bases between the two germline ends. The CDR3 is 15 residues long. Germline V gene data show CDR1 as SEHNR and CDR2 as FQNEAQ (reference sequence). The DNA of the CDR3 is TGTGCCAGCAGCTTGACGGGATCAATTGCAGATACGCAGTATTTT. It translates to CASSLTGSIADTQYF. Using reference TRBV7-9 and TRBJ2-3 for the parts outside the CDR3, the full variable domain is DTGVSQNPRHKITKRGQNVTFRCDPISEHNRLYWYRQTLGQGPEFLTYFQNEAQLEKSRLLSDRFSAERPKGSFSTLEIQRTEQGDSAMYLCASSLTGSIADTQYFGPGTRLTVL.

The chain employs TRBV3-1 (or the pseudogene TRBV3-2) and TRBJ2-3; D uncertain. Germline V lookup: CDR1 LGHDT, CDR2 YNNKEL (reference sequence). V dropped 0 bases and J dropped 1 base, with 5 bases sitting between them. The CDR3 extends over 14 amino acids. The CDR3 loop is CASSQEVGTDTQYF. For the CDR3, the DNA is TGTGCCAGCAGCCAAGAGGTAGGCACAGATACGCAGTATTTT.

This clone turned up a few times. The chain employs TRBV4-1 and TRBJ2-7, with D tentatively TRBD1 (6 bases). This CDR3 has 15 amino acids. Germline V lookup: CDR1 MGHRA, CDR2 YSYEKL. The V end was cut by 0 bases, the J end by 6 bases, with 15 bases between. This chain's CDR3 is CASSQEIRGAPEQYF. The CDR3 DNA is TGCGCCAGCAGCCAAGAAATCAGGGGAGCGCCCGAGCAGTACTTC.

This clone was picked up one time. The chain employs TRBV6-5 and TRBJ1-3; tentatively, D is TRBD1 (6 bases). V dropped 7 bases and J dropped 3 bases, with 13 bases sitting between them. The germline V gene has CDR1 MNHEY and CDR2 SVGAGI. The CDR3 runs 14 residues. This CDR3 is CASIKQGGGNTIYF. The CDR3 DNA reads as TGTGCCAGCATTAAACAGGGCGGTGGAAACACCATATATTTT.

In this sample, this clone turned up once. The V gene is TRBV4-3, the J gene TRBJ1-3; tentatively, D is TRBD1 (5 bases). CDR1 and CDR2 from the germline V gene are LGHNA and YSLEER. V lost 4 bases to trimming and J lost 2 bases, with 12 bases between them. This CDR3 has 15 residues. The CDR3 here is CASSPGLQAGNTIYF. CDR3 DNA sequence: TGCGCCAGCAGCCCGGGACTACAGGCTGGAAACACCATATATTTT.

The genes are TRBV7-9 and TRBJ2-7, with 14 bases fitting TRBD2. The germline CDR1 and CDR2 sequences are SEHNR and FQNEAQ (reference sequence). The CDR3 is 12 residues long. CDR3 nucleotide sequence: TGTGCGGGGACTAGCGGGGGCCACGAGCAGTACTTC. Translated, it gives CAGTSGGHEQYF.

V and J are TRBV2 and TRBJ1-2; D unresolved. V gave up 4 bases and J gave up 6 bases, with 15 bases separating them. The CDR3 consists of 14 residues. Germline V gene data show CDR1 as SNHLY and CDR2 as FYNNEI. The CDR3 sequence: CASSGARVLDGYTF. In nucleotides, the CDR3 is TGTGCCAGCAGTGGGGCCCGAGTCCTGGATGGCTACACCTTC.